A single sample gave rise to the 30 T cell receptor beta chains below, sequenced in a study of blood T cell repertoires in COVID-19 (dated by TCRdb to about 2020). The library was obtained by the immunoSEQ multiplex PCR assay. In its TCRdb copy, this immuneACCESS table keeps in-frame sequences only and misses some clones. Where compared with another copy, unresolved V genes explain less than half of these, and the others have no known cause. The sample table records under 200,000 clones; 75% to 90% of these occur just once. The top ten constitute under 3% of the sample. Material: peripheral blood. The receptors derive from a woman between 55 and 75 years old with acute or convalescent COVID-19.

Written as DNA, the CDR3 is TGTGCCAGCAGTCCCAGGATGAACACTGAAGCTTTCTTT. Amino acid sequence: CASSPRMNTEAFF. The rearrangement joins TRBV6-6 to TRBJ1-1, with no clear D. Per germline, CDR1 MNHNY and CDR2 SVGAGI (reference sequence). The CDR3 length is 13 residues. Trimming removed 5 bases from V and 0 bases from J, with 7 bases in between.

This chain links TRBV5-1 with TRBJ2-7; tentatively, D is TRBD1 (7 bases). Germline CDR1 reads SGHRS; CDR2 reads YFSETQ. This CDR3 is 14 amino acids long. V shed 3 bases and J shed 2 bases, with 12 bases lying between them. CDR3 nucleotide sequence: TGCGCCAGCAGCTCGGCGGGACAGACCTACGAGCAGTACTTC. As protein: CASSSAGQTYEQYF.

In this sample, this clone turned up once. The chain joins TRBV6-5 to TRBJ1-1, with 10 positions matching TRBD1. There are 14 residues in the CDR3. V lost 2 bases to trimming and J lost 7 bases; unmatched junction nucleotides: 4. Per the germline V gene, CDR1 is MNHEY and CDR2 is SVGAGI. The DNA of the CDR3 is TGTGCCAGCAGTTACGACAGGGGGCCTTTTGAAGCTTTCTTT. It yields the protein CASSYDRGPFEAFF.

The rearrangement joins TRBV10-3 to TRBJ2-2; 11 bases align to TRBD2. The CDR3 contains 16 residues. CDR1 and CDR2 from the germline V gene are ENHRY and SYGVKD. Losses at the gene ends were 3 bases for V and 7 bases for J; bases not matched to a gene: 7. CDR3 loop: CAISELAGGPVGELFF. In DNA form, the CDR3 reads TGTGCCATCAGTGAATTAGCGGGGGGGCCAGTCGGGGAGCTGTTTTTT.

This chain links TRBV28 with TRBJ2-3; 8 nucleotides agree with TRBD2. With 4 bases clipped from V and 4 bases from J, the junction kept 22 bases outside the gene matches. Germline CDR1 MDHEN, CDR2 SYDVKM. The CDR3 has 20 residues. The CDR3 loop is CASSSPTLSVGGGSADTQYF. CDR3 sequence (DNA): TGTGCCAGCAGTTCCCCTACCTTATCTGTTGGCGGGGGGAGTGCAGATACGCAGTATTTT.

The chain has TRBV19 and TRBJ2-7; TRBD1 matches at 8 bases. This CDR3 contains 14 residues. V lost 10 bases and J lost 3; bases outside the gene matches: 11. The germline V gene encodes CDR1 LNHDA and CDR2 SQIVND (reference sequence). The CDR3 region is CATSKGDRGYEQYF. The CDR3 nucleotides read TGTGCCACCTCGAAAGGAGACAGGGGCTACGAGCAGTACTTC.

The rearrangement joins TRBV4-3 to TRBJ2-7; D call uncertain. The germline V and J ends were trimmed by 0 bases and 0 bases, with 18 bases remaining between them. The CDR3 spans 18 residues. Germline V CDR1 and CDR2: LGHNA, YSLEER. CDR3: CASSQEERVADSSYEQYF. In DNA, the CDR3 is TGCGCCAGCAGCCAAGAAGAAAGAGTAGCCGATAGCTCCTACGAGCAGTACTTC.

The CDR3 DNA is TGTGCCAGCAGCTTGGGGACAGGGGGCTACGAGCAGTACTTC. It yields the protein CASSLGTGGYEQYF. The V and J genes are TRBV5-6 and TRBJ2-7; 10 positions agree with TRBD1. CDR1 and CDR2 from the germline V gene are SGHDT and YYEEEE. The CDR3 contains 14 residues. V lost 0 bases to trimming and J lost 3 bases; unmatched junction nucleotides: 0.

This chain links TRBV6-5 with TRBJ1-2, with TRBD1 as a possible D gene (6 bases). The germline V and J ends were trimmed by 2 bases and 4 bases, with 14 bases remaining between them. Germline V gene sequence: CDR1 MNHEY, CDR2 SVGAGI. The CDR3 spans 15 residues. The CDR3 nucleotides are TGTGCCAGCAGTTACGATGCGGGGGCCGGCTATGGCTACACCTTC. It is translated as CASSYDAGAGYGYTF.

The chain links TRBV28 to TRBJ1-6; D uncertain. The germline V and J ends were trimmed by 1 base and 6 bases, with 7 bases remaining between them. This CDR3 is 14 amino acids long. Looked up from germline, CDR1 is MDHEN and CDR2 is SYDVKM. The CDR3 is CASSLLEGNSPLHF. DNA for the CDR3: TGTGCCAGCAGTTTATTGGAGGGTAATTCACCCCTCCACTTT.

The gene calls are TRBV6-5 and TRBJ2-4; perhaps TRBD2 as D (6 bases). The germline V and J ends were trimmed by 6 bases and 0 bases, with 6 bases remaining between them. Germline V gene sequence: CDR1 MNHEY, CDR2 SVGAGI. CDR3 length equals 13 residues. The CDR3 DNA sequence: TGTGCCAGCAGGGGACTAGCCAAAAACATTCAGTACTTC. Translation gives CASRGLAKNIQYF.

The V call is TRBV3-1 (or the pseudogene TRBV3-2), the J call TRBJ1-5; a possible D gene is TRBD1 (5 bases). The CDR3 spans 15 residues. V shed 0 bases and J shed 6 bases, with 12 bases lying between them. CDR1 and CDR2 from the germline V gene are LGHDT and YNNKEL (reference sequence). CDR3 region: CASSQDGGRGQPQHF. As DNA, the CDR3 is TGTGCCAGCAGCCAAGATGGAGGGAGGGGTCAGCCCCAGCATTTT.

CDR3 nucleotide sequence: TGTGCCACCACCTCGGGTGGGGAGGTCGACACCGGGGAGCTGTTTTTT. It is translated as CATTSGGEVDTGELFF. This chain links TRBV24-1 with TRBJ2-2; TRBD2 might be the D (6 bases). The CDR3 is 16 amino acids. The germline V and J ends were trimmed by 8 bases and 3 bases, with 18 bases remaining between them. CDR1 is KGHDR, CDR2 SFDVKD, per germline.

This chain joins TRBV15 and TRBJ1-5, with D hard to call. Looked up from germline, CDR1 is LNHNV and CDR2 is YYDKDF (reference sequence). The V and J ends lost 3 bases and 7 bases respectively, with 13 bases between them. The CDR3 extends over 14 amino acids. The DNA of the CDR3 is TGTGCCACCAGCAGCGGGAGTTCCGTCCAGCCCCAGCATTTT. Encoded protein: CATSSGSSVQPQHF.

This clone was detected a few times. V gene TRBV11-2 combines with J gene TRBJ1-4; 9 positions match TRBD1. V lost 2 bases and J lost 5; bases outside the gene matches: 9. The CDR3 totals 17 residues. The germline gives CDR1 SGHAT, CDR2 FQNNGV. The CDR3 region is CASSLRGQGGPNEKLFF. Here the CDR3 DNA reads TGTGCCAGCAGCTTAAGGGGACAGGGTGGCCCCAATGAAAAACTGTTTTTT.

About this clone itself: The same CDR3 also results from other DNA sequences found in this sample. V gene TRBV10-3 combines with J gene TRBJ1-6, with TRBD1 matching 7 bases. There are 13 residues in the CDR3. Germline loops: CDR1 ENHRY, CDR2 SYGVKD. V gave up 6 bases and J gave up 7 bases; unmatched junction bases: 3. CDR3 sequence reads: CAIRDRENSPLHF. CDR3 sequence (DNA): TGTGCCATCAGAGACAGGGAAAATTCACCCCTCCACTTT.

The chain recombines TRBV28 with TRBJ1-4, with 10 bases fitting TRBD1. Germline loops: CDR1 MDHEN, CDR2 SYDVKM. The junction had 7 bases not matched to a gene; V was cut back by 5 bases and J by 7 bases. The CDR3 length is 15 residues. CDR3 loop: CASSPARDRGEKLFF. CDR3 sequence (DNA): TGTGCCAGCAGTCCGGCCCGGGACAGGGGTGAAAAACTGTTTTTT.

The count of this clone is one. V usage is TRBV29-1 and J usage is TRBJ1-1; D gene unclear. Trimming removed 0 bases from V and 5 bases from J, with 13 bases in between. This CDR3 is 14 amino acids long. The V gene's germline CDR1 is SQVTM and CDR2 ANQGSEA. CDR3 DNA sequence: TGCAGCGTTGAAGAATCGGGAATTGGAACTGAAGCTTTCTTT. Translated, it gives CSVEESGIGTEAFF.

This clone was detected only a few times. The V gene is TRBV12-3 or TRBV12-4, the J gene TRBJ1-5; D is undetermined. CDR3 length equals 13 residues. V lost 1 base and J 5 bases, leaving 6 bases between the germline ends. The CDR3, as DNA: TGTGCCAGCAGTTTAGGGAGGGATCAGCCCCAGCATTTT. It encodes CASSLGRDQPQHF.

As DNA, the CDR3 is TGCAGTGCTAGTCGTAGCGGGTACAATGAGCAGTTCTTC. Protein sequence: CSASRSGYNEQFF. This rearrangement joins TRBV20-1 to TRBJ2-1, with TRBD2 identical over 7 bases. This CDR3 has 13 amino acids. Germline-derived CDR1 and CDR2 are DFQATT and SNEGSKA (reference sequence). The V segment lost 3 bases and the J segment 4 bases; nucleotides outside the gene matches: 3.

The sample holds a few counts of this clone. The V and J genes are TRBV6-5 and TRBJ2-1; the D gene is possibly TRBD1 (6 bases). V was cut by 2 bases and J by 0 bases, with 8 bases left in between. CDR3 size: 15 residues. Germline CDR1 is MNHEY and CDR2 is SVGAGI. CDR3 region: CASSYRDISYNEQFF. CDR3 nucleotide sequence: TGTGCCAGCAGTTACAGGGACATCTCCTACAATGAGCAGTTCTTC.

The chain couples TRBV7-8 to TRBJ1-1; no clear D gene. Germline V gene data show CDR1 as SGHVS and CDR2 as FQNEAQ. CDR3 length equals 18 residues. The V end was cut by 4 bases, the J end by 0 bases, with 21 bases between. The CDR3 sequence: CASSSPRQMVEVNTEAFF. In DNA, the CDR3 is TGTGCCAGCAGCTCTCCGAGGCAAATGGTGGAGGTGAACACTGAAGCTTTCTTT.

In its sample, this clone was seen once. The V and J genes are TRBV7-2 and TRBJ2-3; 8 nucleotides agree with TRBD2. V lost 5 bases and J lost 3; bases outside the gene matches: 7. Germline lookup yields CDR1 SGHTA and CDR2 FQGNSA. This CDR3 spans 15 amino acids. CDR3 sequence: CASSQGGGKTDTQYF. The CDR3 region has the DNA TGTGCCAGCAGCCAGGGCGGGGGGAAGACAGATACGCAGTATTTT. The variable domain in full, completed from reference TRBV7-2 and TRBJ2-3, reads GAGVSQSPSNKVTEKGKDVELRCDPISGHTALYWYRQSLGQGLEFLIYFQGNSAPDKSGLPSDRFSAERTGGSVSTLTIQRTQQEDSAVYLCASSQGGGKTDTQYFGPGTRLTVL.

The V gene is TRBV7-3, the J gene TRBJ2-1; TRBD1 agrees at 11 bases. V dropped 0 bases and J dropped 7; count of bases not matched to a gene: 5. This CDR3 spans 16 amino acids. CDR1 SGHTA and CDR2 FQGTGA come from the germline V gene. CDR3 amino acids: CASSLTGDRGLNEQFF. For the CDR3, the DNA is TGTGCCAGCAGCTTAACGGGGGACAGGGGGTTGAATGAGCAGTTCTTC.

V usage is TRBV28 and J usage is TRBJ1-2; D is uncertain. Trimming shortened V by 5 bases and J by 4 bases, and 5 bases separated the two germline ends. Per germline, CDR1 MDHEN and CDR2 SYDVKM. This CDR3 spans 11 amino acids. The CDR3 sequence: CASSQAYGYTF. CDR3 nucleotides: TGTGCCAGCAGTCAGGCCTATGGCTACACCTTC.

The chain links TRBV29-1 to TRBJ1-1; D is unresolved. Per germline, CDR1 SQVTM and CDR2 ANQGSEA. Trimming shortened V by 4 bases and J by 5 bases, and 14 bases separated the two germline ends. The CDR3 is 13 residues long. The CDR3: CSVGSGGGTEAFF. As DNA, the CDR3 is TGCAGCGTTGGATCGGGAGGAGGGACTGAAGCTTTCTTT.

The rearrangement links TRBV7-3 to TRBJ2-2; 8 bases align to TRBD2. V trimming: 1 base; J trimming: 6 bases; junction bases outside the gene matches: 7. This CDR3 is 16 amino acids long. Germline V gene data show CDR1 as SGHTA and CDR2 as FQGTGA. The CDR3 region is CASSLSPGLASGELFF. The CDR3 coding sequence is TGTGCCAGCAGCTTAAGCCCCGGACTAGCCTCCGGGGAGCTGTTTTTT.

The J gene is TRBJ1-1, the V gene TRBV7-9; the match to TRBD1 covers 8 bases. V lost 3 bases, J lost 1 base, and 4 bases stayed unmatched. Germline V gene sequence: CDR1 SEHNR, CDR2 FQNEAQ (reference sequence). The CDR3 runs 15 residues. The CDR3 protein is CASSFDRGTNTEAFF. CDR3 DNA sequence: TGTGCCAGCAGCTTCGACAGGGGAACGAACACTGAAGCTTTCTTT.

This clone appeared once. This chain connects TRBV7-9 to TRBJ1-3; D ambiguous. Trimming removed 3 bases at V and 0 bases at J, with 6 bases between. Germline V gives CDR1 SEHNR, CDR2 FQNEAQ (reference sequence). The CDR3 length is 14 residues. The CDR3 sequence is CASSFPNSGNTIYF. CDR3 sequence (DNA): TGTGCCAGCAGCTTCCCTAACTCTGGAAACACCATATATTTT.

The chain employs TRBV24-1 and TRBJ1-3; D is unclear. V lost 4 bases, J lost 1 base, and 10 bases lay in between. The CDR3 loop spans 15 amino acids. Germline CDR1 KGHDR, CDR2 SFDVKD. In DNA, the CDR3 is TGTGCCACCAGTGACCCCGCCGGGTCTGGAAACACCATATATTTT. It codes for CATSDPAGSGNTIYF.